This T cell receptor beta chain was sequenced in a study of T-cell memory formation after mild COVID-19. Study-level results: Later expanders leaned CD4+, whereas day 15 to 85 contracting clones were balanced CD4/CD8. Contracting CD8+ clones were enriched in EMRA, CD4+ mainly in CM and EM. Confirmation of SARS-CoV-2 specificity was lacking for second-wave clones peaking day 37.

A single record per CDR3 protein comes from TCRdb applying MiXCR to the 5' RACE reads. The table shows 450,000 to 650,000 distinct CDR3 sequences, with approximately 20% occurring only once. Details on this clonotype: As yet, its antigen is unknown.

Germline V gives CDR1 KGHSH, CDR2 LQKENI. This CDR3 comprises 14 residues. The V and J ends lost 1 base and 3 bases, in that order; junction bases with no gene match: 1. The gene calls are TRBV18 and TRBJ2-7; 9 bases are shared with TRBD1. Material: PBMCs or a T cell subset sorted from them (not recorded which). This sequence originates from an adult woman who had mild COVID-19 (a few samples of this study predate the infection). Cell type and time point are not known. The CDR3 DNA follows: TGTGCCAGCTCACCACGGACAGGGGACTACGAGCAGTACTTC. The encoded protein is CASSPRTGDYEQYF.